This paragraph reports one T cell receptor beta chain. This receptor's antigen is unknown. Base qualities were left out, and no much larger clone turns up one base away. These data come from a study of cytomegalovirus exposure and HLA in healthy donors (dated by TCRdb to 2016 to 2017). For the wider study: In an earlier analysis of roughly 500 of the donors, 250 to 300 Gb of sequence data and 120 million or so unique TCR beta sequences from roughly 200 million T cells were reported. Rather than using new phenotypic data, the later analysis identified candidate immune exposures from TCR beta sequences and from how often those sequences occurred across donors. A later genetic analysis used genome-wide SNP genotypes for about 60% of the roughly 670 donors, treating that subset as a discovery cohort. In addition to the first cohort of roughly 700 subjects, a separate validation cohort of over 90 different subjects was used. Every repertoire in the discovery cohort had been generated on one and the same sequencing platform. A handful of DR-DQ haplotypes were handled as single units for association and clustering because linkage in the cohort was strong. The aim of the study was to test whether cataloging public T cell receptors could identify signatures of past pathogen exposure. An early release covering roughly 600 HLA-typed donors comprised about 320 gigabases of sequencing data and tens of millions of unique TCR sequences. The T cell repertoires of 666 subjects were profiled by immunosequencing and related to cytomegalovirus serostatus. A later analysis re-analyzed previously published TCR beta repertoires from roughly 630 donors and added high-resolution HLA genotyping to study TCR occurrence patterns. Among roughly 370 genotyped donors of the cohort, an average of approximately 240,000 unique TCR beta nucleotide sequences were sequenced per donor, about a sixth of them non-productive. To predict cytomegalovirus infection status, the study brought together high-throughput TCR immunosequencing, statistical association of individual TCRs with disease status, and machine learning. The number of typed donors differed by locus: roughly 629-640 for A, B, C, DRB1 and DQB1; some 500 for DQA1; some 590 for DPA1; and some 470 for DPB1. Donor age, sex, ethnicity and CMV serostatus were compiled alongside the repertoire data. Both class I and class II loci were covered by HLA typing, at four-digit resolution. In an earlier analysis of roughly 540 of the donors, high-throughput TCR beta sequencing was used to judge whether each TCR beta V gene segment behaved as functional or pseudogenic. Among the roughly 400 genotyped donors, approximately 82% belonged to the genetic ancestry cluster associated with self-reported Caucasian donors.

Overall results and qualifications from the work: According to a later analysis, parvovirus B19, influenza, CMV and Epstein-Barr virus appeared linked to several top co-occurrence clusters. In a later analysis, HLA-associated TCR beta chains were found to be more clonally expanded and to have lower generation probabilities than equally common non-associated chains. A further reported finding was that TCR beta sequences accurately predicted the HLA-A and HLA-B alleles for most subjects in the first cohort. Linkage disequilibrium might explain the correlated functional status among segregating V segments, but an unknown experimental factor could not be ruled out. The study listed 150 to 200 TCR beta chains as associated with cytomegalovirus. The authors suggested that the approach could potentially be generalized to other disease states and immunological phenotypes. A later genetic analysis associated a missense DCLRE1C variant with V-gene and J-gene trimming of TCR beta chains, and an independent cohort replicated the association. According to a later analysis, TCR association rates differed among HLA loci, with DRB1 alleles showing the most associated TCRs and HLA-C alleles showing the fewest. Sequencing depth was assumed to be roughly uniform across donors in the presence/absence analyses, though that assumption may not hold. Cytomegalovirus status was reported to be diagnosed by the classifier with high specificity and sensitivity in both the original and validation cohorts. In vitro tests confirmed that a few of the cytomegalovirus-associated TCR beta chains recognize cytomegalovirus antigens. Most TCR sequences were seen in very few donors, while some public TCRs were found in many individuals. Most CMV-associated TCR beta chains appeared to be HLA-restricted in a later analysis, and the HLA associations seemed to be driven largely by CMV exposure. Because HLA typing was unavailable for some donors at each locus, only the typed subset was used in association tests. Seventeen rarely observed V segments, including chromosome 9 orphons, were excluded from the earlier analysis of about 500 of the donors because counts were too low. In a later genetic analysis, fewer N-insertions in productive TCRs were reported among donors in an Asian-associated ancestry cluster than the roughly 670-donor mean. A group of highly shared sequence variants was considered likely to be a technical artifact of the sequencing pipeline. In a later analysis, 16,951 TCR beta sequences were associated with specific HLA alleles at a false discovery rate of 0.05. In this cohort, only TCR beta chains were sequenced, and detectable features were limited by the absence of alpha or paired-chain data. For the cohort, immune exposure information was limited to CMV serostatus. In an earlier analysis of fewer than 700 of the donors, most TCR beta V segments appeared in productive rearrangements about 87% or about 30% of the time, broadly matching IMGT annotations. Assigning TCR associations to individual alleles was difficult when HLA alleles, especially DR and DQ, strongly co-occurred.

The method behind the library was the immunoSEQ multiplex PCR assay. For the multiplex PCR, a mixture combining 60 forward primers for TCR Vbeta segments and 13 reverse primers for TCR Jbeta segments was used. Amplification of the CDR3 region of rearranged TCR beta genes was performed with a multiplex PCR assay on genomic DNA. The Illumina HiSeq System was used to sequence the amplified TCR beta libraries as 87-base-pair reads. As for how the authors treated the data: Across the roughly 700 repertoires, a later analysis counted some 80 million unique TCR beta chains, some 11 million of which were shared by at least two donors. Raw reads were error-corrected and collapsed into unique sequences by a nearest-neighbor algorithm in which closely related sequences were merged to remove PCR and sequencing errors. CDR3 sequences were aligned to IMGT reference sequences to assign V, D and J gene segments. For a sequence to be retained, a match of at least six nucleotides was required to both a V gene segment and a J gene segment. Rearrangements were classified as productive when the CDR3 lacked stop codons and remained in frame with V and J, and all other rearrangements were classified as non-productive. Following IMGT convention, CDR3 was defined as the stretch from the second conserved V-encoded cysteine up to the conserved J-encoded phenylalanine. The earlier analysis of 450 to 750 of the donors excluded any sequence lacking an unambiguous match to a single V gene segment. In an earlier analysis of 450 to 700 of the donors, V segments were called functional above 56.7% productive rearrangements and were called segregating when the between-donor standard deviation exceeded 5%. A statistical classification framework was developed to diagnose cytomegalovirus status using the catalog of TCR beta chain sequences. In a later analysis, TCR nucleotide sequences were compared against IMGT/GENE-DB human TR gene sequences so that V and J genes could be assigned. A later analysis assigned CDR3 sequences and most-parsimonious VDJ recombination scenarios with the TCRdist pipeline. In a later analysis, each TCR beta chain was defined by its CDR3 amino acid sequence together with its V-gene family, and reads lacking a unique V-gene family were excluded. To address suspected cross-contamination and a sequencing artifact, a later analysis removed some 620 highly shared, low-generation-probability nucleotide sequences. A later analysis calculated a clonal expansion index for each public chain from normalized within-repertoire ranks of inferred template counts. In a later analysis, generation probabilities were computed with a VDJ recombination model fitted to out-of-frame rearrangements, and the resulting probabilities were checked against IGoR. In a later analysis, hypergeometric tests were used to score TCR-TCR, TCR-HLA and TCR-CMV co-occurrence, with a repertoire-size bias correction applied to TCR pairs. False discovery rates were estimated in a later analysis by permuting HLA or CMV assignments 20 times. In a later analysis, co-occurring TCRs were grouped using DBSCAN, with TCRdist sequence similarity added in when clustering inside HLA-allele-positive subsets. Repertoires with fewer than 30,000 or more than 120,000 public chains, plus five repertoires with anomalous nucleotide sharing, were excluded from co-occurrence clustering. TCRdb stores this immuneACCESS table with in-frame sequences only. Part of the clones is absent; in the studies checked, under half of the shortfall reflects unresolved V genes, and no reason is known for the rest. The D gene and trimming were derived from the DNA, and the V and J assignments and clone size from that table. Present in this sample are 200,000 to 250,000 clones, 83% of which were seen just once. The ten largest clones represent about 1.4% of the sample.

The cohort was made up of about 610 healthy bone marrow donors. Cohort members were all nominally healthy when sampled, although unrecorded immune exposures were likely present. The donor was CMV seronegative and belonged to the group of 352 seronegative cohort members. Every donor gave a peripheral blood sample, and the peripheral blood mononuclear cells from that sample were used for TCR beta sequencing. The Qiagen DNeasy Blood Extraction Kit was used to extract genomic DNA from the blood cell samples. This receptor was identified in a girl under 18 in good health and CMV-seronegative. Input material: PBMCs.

The bases read TGTGCCTGGAGTCAAGGACAAACAATCTATGGCTACACCTTC. Translated, this is CAWSQGQTIYGYTF. The chain joins TRBV30 to TRBJ1-2; TRBD1 is a possible D gene, resting on 5 matching bases. V is clipped by 2 bases and J by 4 bases, and the sequence between their germline boundaries is 14 bases long. From a lookup of the germline V gene (reference sequence), CDR1 and CDR2 are GTSNPN and SVGIG. The CDR3 runs 14 amino acids, cysteine and phenylalanine included. Only the CDR3 region is kept as DNA, spanning 42 bases read in frame from base 1.